This record concerns one T cell receptor (beta chain) sequence. The antigen is unknown. This specimen belongs to a study of cytomegalovirus exposure and HLA in healthy donors. Study-wide background: Earlier results showed roughly 120 million unique TCR beta sequences derived from some 180 million T cells.

At collection, donors were nominally healthy, but unrecorded immune exposures were probable. A multiplex PCR was run with 60 Vbeta primers and 13 Jbeta primers. The method was immunoSEQ multiplex PCR; TCRdb's version includes in-frame clones alone and lacks a portion of them. Of approximately 220,000 clones listed, roughly 83% are singletons. Findings and limits, study-wide: Published work reported that the classifier diagnosed cytomegalovirus status with high specificity and sensitivity.

Trimming cost V 6 bases and J 5 bases; bases outside gene matches: 5. This CDR3 contains 13 residues. Per germline, CDR1 MGHRA and CDR2 YSYEKL. The rearrangement links TRBV4-1 to TRBJ2-5; 8 bases align to TRBD1. Sequenced: PBMCs. The TCR was taken from a boy aged 2 to 10 in good health and CMV-seronegative. The CDR3 reads CASSRQGLETQYF. CDR3 nucleotides: TGCGCCAGCAGTCGACAGGGGTTGGAGACCCAGTACTTC.